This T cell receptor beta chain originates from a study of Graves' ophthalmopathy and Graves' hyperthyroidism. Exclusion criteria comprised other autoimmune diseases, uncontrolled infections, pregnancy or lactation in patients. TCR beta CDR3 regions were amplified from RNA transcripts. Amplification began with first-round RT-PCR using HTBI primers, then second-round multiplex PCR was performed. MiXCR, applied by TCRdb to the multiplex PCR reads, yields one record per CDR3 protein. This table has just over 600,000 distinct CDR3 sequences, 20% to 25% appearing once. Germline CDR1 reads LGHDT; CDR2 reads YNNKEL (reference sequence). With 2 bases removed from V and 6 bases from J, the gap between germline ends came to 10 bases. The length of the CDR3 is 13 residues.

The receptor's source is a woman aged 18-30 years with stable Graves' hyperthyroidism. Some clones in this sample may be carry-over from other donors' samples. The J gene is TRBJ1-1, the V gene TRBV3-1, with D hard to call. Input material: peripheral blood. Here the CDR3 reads CASSQSTKPEAFF. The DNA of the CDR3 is TGTGCCAGCAGCCAAAGTACAAAGCCTGAAGCTTTCTTT.